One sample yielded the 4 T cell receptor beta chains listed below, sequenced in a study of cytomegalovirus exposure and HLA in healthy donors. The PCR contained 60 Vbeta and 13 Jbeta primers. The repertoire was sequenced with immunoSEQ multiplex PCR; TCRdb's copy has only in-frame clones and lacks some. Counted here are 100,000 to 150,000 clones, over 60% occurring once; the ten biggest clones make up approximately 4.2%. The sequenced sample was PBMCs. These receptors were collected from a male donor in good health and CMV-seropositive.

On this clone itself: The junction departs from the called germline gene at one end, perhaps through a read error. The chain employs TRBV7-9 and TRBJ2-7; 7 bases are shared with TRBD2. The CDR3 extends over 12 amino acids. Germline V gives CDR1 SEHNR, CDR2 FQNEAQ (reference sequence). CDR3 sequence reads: CSSTWGGYEQYF. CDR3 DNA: TGTTCCAGCACCTGGGGGGGATACGAGCAGTACTTC.

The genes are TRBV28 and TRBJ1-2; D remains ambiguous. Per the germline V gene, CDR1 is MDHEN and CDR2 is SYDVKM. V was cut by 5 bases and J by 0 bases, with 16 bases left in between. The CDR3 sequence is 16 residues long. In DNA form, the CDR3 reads TGTGCCAGCAGTGGCGGCGCGGCGAATTCTAACTATGGCTACACCTTC. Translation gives CASSGGAANSNYGYTF.

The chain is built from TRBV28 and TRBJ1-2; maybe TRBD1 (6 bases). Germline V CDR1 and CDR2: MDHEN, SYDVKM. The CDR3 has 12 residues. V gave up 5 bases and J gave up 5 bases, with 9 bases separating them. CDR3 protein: CASSNREYGYTF. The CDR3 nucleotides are TGTGCCAGCAGTAACAGGGAGTATGGCTACACCTTC.

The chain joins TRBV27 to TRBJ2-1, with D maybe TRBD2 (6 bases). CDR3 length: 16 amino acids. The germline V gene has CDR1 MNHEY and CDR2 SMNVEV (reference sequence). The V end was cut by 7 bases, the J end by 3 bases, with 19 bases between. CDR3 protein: CASTPAWGENYNEQFF. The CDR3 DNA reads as TGTGCCAGCACCCCCGCTTGGGGGGAGAACTACAATGAGCAGTTCTTC.